This T cell receptor (beta chain) emerged from a study of CD8+CD57+ T cells in acquired aplastic anemia (dated by TCRdb to 2017 to 2018). The study in broad terms: DNA extracted from sorted CD4+ and CD8+ cells had a mean of approximately 3.5 ug, with a range of about 0.18 to 27.4 ug. CD8+CD57+ expansion was defined as a frequency above the mean frequency observed in healthy subjects.

About this clonotype itself: The antigen it recognizes is unknown. The sample holds no much larger clone one base away, and base qualities are not on file.

On the study overall, not on this receptor specifically: About 30 CD8+ CDR3 sequences were found in both patients and controls but appeared to be highly expressed in patients and within the immunodominant clones of the patients. No significant difference in CD8+ Simpson's diversity was found between patients and healthy controls (P=0.060).

Profiling of TCR beta VDJ combinations and CDR3 sequences used genomic DNA as the template. An Illumina HiSeq 2000 was the platform used for TCR repertoire sequencing. Regarding the original processing steps: TRBV/TRBJ rearrangement plots, CDR3 size and DJ length profiles, and Simpson's diversity index were used to assess repertoires. Whichever DNA sequence was most abundant in the deep sequencing data was defined as the immunodominant clone. CDR3 amino acid sequences were screened for sharing across subjects and compared with published repertoires and the VDJdb database. The public reads were reprocessed in TCRdb via fastp at Q25 and MiXCR, keeping in-frame beta chains. A single entry per CDR3 protein holds the most common genes and DNA from its merged rows. The V and J calls come from TCRdb's annotation, not from the publication. This sample lists about 200,000 distinct CDR3 sequences; 65% were detected once. Together, the top ten hold 58% of the sample.

Patients chosen for sequencing had shown expansion of CD8+CD57+ cells by flow cytometry. Every patient had severe acquired aplastic anemia, diagnosed using the International Study of Aplastic Anemia and Agranulocytosis and Camitta criteria. No therapy had been received by the patients at the time of blood sampling. TCR repertoires of sorted CD4+ and CD8+ blood T cells from severe aplastic anemia patients and healthy subjects were deep-sequenced in the study. Patients were enrolled under clinicaltrials.gov protocols 00001620, 01623167, 00001397, 00071045, 00081523 and 00961064 in the USA. Ficoll-Paque density gradient centrifugation was used to isolate peripheral blood mononuclear cells. CD4+ and CD8+ T cells were sorted by FACS or magnetic beads before DNA extraction. The sequenced sample was sorted CD4+, CD8+, or CD8+CD57+ T cells (not recorded which) from PBMCs. The TCR comes from a human donor with aplastic anemia.

The CDR3 reads CASSLERMMNTEAFF. The bases read TGCGCCAGCAGCTTGGAGCGGATGATGAACACTGAAGCTTTCTTT. The chain is encoded by TRBV5-1 joined to TRBJ1-1; the D gene assignment is ambiguous. A distance of 9 bases separates the germline ends of V and J, which lose 0 bases and 0 bases respectively. CDR1 and CDR2 were assigned from the germline V gene as SGHRS and YFSETQ. Reading from cysteine to phenylalanine, the CDR3 counts 15 amino acids. Only the CDR3 DNA is retained, 45 bases long and in frame from the first base.